This TCR beta chain was documented in a study of T-cell memory formation after mild COVID-19. In TCRdb, the 5' RACE reads were re-called with MiXCR into one record per CDR3 protein. The profile shows 200,000 to 300,000 distinct CDR3 sequences, 15% to 20% of them singletons. Points from the study as a whole: That cross-reactive memory joined was suggested by some responding clones appearing in pre-infection memory. Clones which contracted sat mainly in CM and EM if CD4+, and in EMRA if CD8+. Researchers could not confirm that second-wave clones peaking on day 37 targeted SARS-CoV-2. Clones contracting day 15 to 85 were balanced CD4/CD8; later expanders leaned CD4+.

This clonotype was counted between two and nine times. Its antigen is not identified. CDR3 length: 12 residues. The V end lost 5 bases, the J end lost 6 bases, and 8 bases lay between the germline ends. Germline CDR1 and CDR2: SGHRS and YFSETQ. V and J are TRBV5-1 and TRBJ2-2; D unclear. The origin of this receptor is a man aged 18 to 29 who had mild COVID-19 (a few samples of this study predate the infection). Cell type and time point are not known. The specimen was PBMCs or a T cell subset sorted from them (not recorded which). This CDR3 reads CASRELAGELFF. CDR3 bases: TGCGCCAGCAGGGAGCTAGCCGGGGAGCTGTTTTTT.